Presented here are 4 T cell receptor beta chains from one specimen sequenced in a study of cytomegalovirus exposure and HLA in healthy donors (dated by TCRdb to about 2017). Library construction relied on the immunoSEQ multiplex PCR assay. For the multiplex PCR, a mixture combining 60 forward primers for TCR Vbeta segments and 13 reverse primers for TCR Jbeta segments was used. TCRdb retrieved this table from immuneACCESS and kept in-frame rearrangements only. Not all clones are present; in checked studies, unresolved V genes account for under half, and no reason is known for the remainder. Here the sample has about 98,000 clones; approximately 74% occur a single time. The ten largest make up roughly 1.8% of the sample. Sequencing was performed on PBMCs. These receptors all come from a male donor in good health and CMV-seronegative.

This clone was seen just once. The chain links TRBV5-3 to TRBJ2-7, with 11 bases lining up with TRBD2. Being an ORF, TRBV5-3 has a function that is uncertain. The ends lost 2 bases at V and 5 bases at J; junction bases unmatched: 15. The length of the CDR3 is 18 residues. This CDR3 is CARSFPKSLAGVFNEQYF. The CDR3 bases are TGTGCCAGAAGCTTCCCTAAATCACTAGCGGGAGTTTTCAACGAGCAGTACTTC.

CDR3 nucleotides: TGCAGCGTTGAAAGGGACAGTGAGCAGTACTTC. This translates into CSVERDSEQYF. The gene calls are TRBV29-1 and TRBJ2-5; 7 bases are a match to TRBD1. CDR1 is SQVTM and CDR2 is ANQGSEA in the germline V gene. The V and J ends lost 2 bases and 11 bases, in that order; junction bases with no gene match: 5. This CDR3 region has 11 residues.

The V gene is TRBV19, the J gene TRBJ2-3; a weak D match, TRBD2 (6 bases). V lost 3 bases and J 5 bases, leaving 21 bases between the germline ends. Germline V lookup: CDR1 LNHDA, CDR2 SQIVND (reference sequence). This CDR3 contains 17 residues. CDR3 loop: CASSIRLGGPSVDTQYF. CDR3 DNA sequence: TGTGCCAGTAGTATTCGGCTGGGAGGCCCTTCGGTAGATACGCAGTATTTT. The full variable domain, with the rest looked up from reference TRBV19 and TRBJ2-3, is DGGITQSPKYLFRKEGQNVTLSCEQNLNHDAMYWYRQDPGQGLRLIYYSQIVNDFQKGDIAEGYSVSREKKESFPLTVTSAQKNPTAFYLCASSIRLGGPSVDTQYFGPGTRLTVL.

This chain joins TRBV19 and TRBJ2-6, with D unclear. Trimming stripped 6 bases from V and 2 bases from J, with 11 bases between. From germline, CDR1 is LNHDA and CDR2 SQIVND (reference sequence). This CDR3 contains 15 residues. The chain's CDR3 is CASSVSTPGANVLTF. The CDR3 DNA reads TGTGCCAGTAGCGTATCTACCCCTGGGGCCAACGTCCTGACTTTC.